Described below is a single TCR beta chain sequence and its context. These data originate in a study of blood T cell repertoires in COVID-19. The wider study: Spain, Italy and the United States supplied samples that represented acute and convalescent COVID-19.

The CDR3 has 15 residues. Looked up from germline, CDR1 is MDHEN and CDR2 is SYDVKM. The V and J ends lost 2 bases and 4 bases, in that order; junction bases with no gene match: 5. Here immunoSEQ multiplex PCR was the method, and the copy in TCRdb shows in-frame clones only, minus some. The data contain 75,000 to 95,000 clones, about 88% of them singletons. The sequencing sample was made of peripheral blood. This TCR came from a woman of 80 years or more with acute or convalescent COVID-19. The V call is TRBV28, the J call TRBJ2-1, with 7 bases identical to TRBD2. CDR3 DNA sequence: TGTGCCAGCAGTTTACTCCCTAGCGGATACAATGAGCAGTTCTTC. Amino acid sequence: CASSLLPSGYNEQFF. Full variable domain (remainder filled in from reference TRBV28 and TRBJ2-1): DVKVTQSSRYLVKRTGEKVFLECVQDMDHENMFWYRQDPGLGLRLIYFSYDVKMKEKGDIPEGYSVSREKKERFSLILESASTNQTSMYLCASSLLPSGYNEQFFGPGTRLTVL.